A single sample is the source of the 15 T cell receptor beta chains below, sequenced in a study of PD-L1 blockade in urothelial cancer. Data came from immunoSEQ multiplex PCR; TCRdb stores just in-frame clones and leaves some out. The sample includes approximately 38,000 clones, around four fifths of them seen just once. The material was PBMCs, obtained around atezolizumab (anti-PD-L1) treatment. The receptors stem from a man aged 55 to 70 with urothelial cancer.

This chain links TRBV28 with TRBJ1-5; maybe TRBD1 (5 bases). This CDR3 spans 15 amino acids. Trimming shortened V by 6 bases and J by 1 base, and 13 bases separated the two germline ends. Per germline, CDR1 MDHEN and CDR2 SYDVKM. Here the CDR3 DNA reads TGTGCCAGCAGGACTCAGGGCCCCAGCAATCAGCCCCAGCATTTT. Its protein is CASRTQGPSNQPQHF. The whole variable domain, filled in from reference TRBV28 and TRBJ1-5, reads DVKVTQSSRYLVKRTGEKVFLECVQDMDHENMFWYRQDPGLGLRLIYFSYDVKMKEKGDIPEGYSVSREKKERFSLILESASTNQTSMYLCASRTQGPSNQPQHFGDGTRLSIL.

This clone was detected a few times. V gene TRBV27 combines with J gene TRBJ1-6; D ambiguous. This CDR3 has 13 amino acids. Germline values: CDR1 MNHEY, CDR2 SMNVEV (reference sequence). V was pared by 6 bases and J by 8 bases, with 11 bases between. CDR3 residues: CASRLMEYSPLHF. The CDR3 DNA sequence: TGTGCCAGCAGACTAATGGAATATTCACCCCTCCACTTT.

This chain connects TRBV5-4 to TRBJ2-1, with 10 nucleotides matching TRBD2. The CDR3 has 18 amino acids. Trimming at V came to 0 bases and at J to 0 bases, leaving 6 bases not matched to a gene. Germline assignment: CDR1 SGHNT and CDR2 YYREEE (reference sequence). The CDR3 loop is CASSLEASGSRSYNEQFF. CDR3 DNA: TGTGCCAGCAGCTTGGAGGCTAGCGGGAGCCGCTCCTACAATGAGCAGTTCTTC.

This chain joins TRBV15 and TRBJ2-6; TRBD1 matches 12 bases. Germline CDR1 is LNHNV and CDR2 is YYDKDF (reference sequence). The V gene end was trimmed by 4 bases and the J gene end by 2 bases; junction bases not matched to a gene: 21. The CDR3 spans 23 residues. CDR3 protein: CATSTPGQGALGLAQAGANVLTF. CDR3 in DNA: TGTGCCACCAGCACACCGGGACAGGGGGCGCTCGGACTAGCTCAGGCTGGGGCCAACGTCCTGACTTTC.

This clone was counted once. This chain uses TRBV15 with TRBJ2-1; D may be TRBD1 (6 bases). Germline V lookup: CDR1 LNHNV, CDR2 YYDKDF (reference sequence). The CDR3 length is 14 residues. V dropped 0 bases and J dropped 8 bases, with 11 bases sitting between them. In nucleotides, the CDR3 is TGTGCCACCAGCAGAGATCGAGGGACATATGAGCAGTTCTTC. Protein product: CATSRDRGTYEQFF.

This clone has only one observation. The chain carries TRBV28 and TRBJ2-7; the match to TRBD1 covers 9 bases. Germline loops: CDR1 MDHEN, CDR2 SYDVKM. The length of the CDR3 is 19 residues. The trim removed 4 bases at V and 3 bases at J, leaving 19 bases unmatched. The CDR3 here is CASSYPLNGTGKGGYEQYF. The CDR3 DNA reads as TGTGCCAGCAGTTACCCCCTCAATGGGACAGGGAAAGGTGGCTACGAGCAGTACTTC.

The rearrangement joins TRBV11-2 to TRBJ2-7; 11 nucleotides line up with TRBD1. This CDR3 spans 15 amino acids. With V trimmed by 3 bases and J by 1 base, 2 bases remained unmatched. The germline gives CDR1 SGHAT, CDR2 FQNNGV. As DNA, the CDR3 is TGTGCCAGCAGCTTGGGGACAGGGGGTTCCTACGAGCAGTACTTC. Amino acids: CASSLGTGGSYEQYF.

V is TRBV7-6 and J is TRBJ2-7; tentatively, D is TRBD1 (6 bases). CDR1 and CDR2 from the germline V gene are SGHVS and FNYEAQ. The CDR3 runs 13 residues. V was cut by 5 bases and J by 6 bases, with 14 bases left in between. The CDR3 loop is CASSASRGSEQYF. The CDR3, as DNA: TGTGCCAGCAGCGCCTCGAGGGGGAGCGAGCAGTACTTC.

The chain is built from TRBV5-8 and TRBJ1-4, with TRBD1 as a possible D gene (5 bases). Germline CDR1 and CDR2: SGHTS and YDEGEE. Trimming removed 2 bases at V and 10 bases at J, with 9 bases between. The CDR3 runs 12 residues. CDR3 sequence (DNA): TGTGCCAGCAGCTTACGGGGGACAAAACTGTTTTTT. It codes for CASSLRGTKLFF.

The chain links TRBV4-1 to TRBJ2-5; possible D gene TRBD1, 5 bases. V gave up 2 bases and J gave up 5 bases, with 12 bases separating them. Germline-derived CDR1 and CDR2 are MGHRA and YSYEKL. CDR3 size: 14 residues. The CDR3 loop is CASSQTQEIETQYF. DNA of the CDR3: TGCGCCAGCAGCCAAACACAGGAGATTGAGACCCAGTACTTC.

This clone was seen a single time. J is TRBJ2-2 and V is TRBV2; TRBD1 is a possible D gene (5 bases). The CDR3 length is 15 residues. CDR1 and CDR2 (germline): SNHLY, FYNNEI. The germline V and J ends were trimmed by 7 bases and 7 bases, with 19 bases remaining between them. CDR3 sequence reads: CASTEGAGWVGELFF. CDR3 DNA: TGTGCCAGCACCGAAGGGGCAGGATGGGTCGGGGAGCTGTTTTTT.

This sequence joins TRBV9 and TRBJ2-7; 8 bases are a match to TRBD2. The CDR3 totals 16 residues. CDR1 and CDR2 from the germline V gene are SGDLS and YYNGEE. Trimming removed 4 bases from V and 4 bases from J; junction bases left unmatched: 13. CDR3 DNA sequence: TGTGCCAGCAGCCCAAGAGATCTAGCGGGTCTATACGAGCAGTACTTC. Translated: CASSPRDLAGLYEQYF.

The chain has TRBV2 and TRBJ2-5, with TRBD2 matching over 11 bases. The CDR3 spans 13 residues. The junction had 1 base not matched to a gene; V was cut back by 7 bases and J by 3 bases. From germline, CDR1 is SNHLY and CDR2 FYNNEI. The CDR3 is CASTLAGEETQYF. Written as DNA, the CDR3 is TGTGCCAGCACACTAGCGGGAGAAGAGACCCAGTACTTC. The entire variable domain, with the rest obtained from reference TRBV2 and TRBJ2-5, is as follows: EPEVTQTPSHQVTQMGQEVILRCVPISNHLYFYWYRQILGQKVEFLVSFYNNEISEKSEIFDDQFSVERPDGSNFTLKIRSTKLEDSAMYFCASTLAGEETQYFGPGTRLLVL.

This chain links TRBV5-1 with TRBJ2-4; TRBD1 agrees at 10 bases. J lost 0 bases, V lost 4 bases, and 4 bases had no gene match. The CDR3 extends over 16 amino acids. Germline loops: CDR1 SGHRS, CDR2 YFSETQ. As DNA, the CDR3 is TGCGCCAGCAGCAACAGGGACAGGGGAGCCAAAAACATTCAGTACTTC. Amino acids: CASSNRDRGAKNIQYF. The full variable domain, rest sourced from reference TRBV5-1 and TRBJ2-4, is KAGVTQTPRYLIKTRGQQVTLSCSPISGHRSVSWYQQTPGQGLQFLFEYFSETQRNKGNFPGRFSGRQFSNSRSEMNVSTLELGDSALYLCASSNRDRGAKNIQYFGAGTRLSVL.

CDR3 loop: CASILTGTGASYEQYF. The DNA of the CDR3 is TGTGCCAGCATCCTTACCGGGACAGGCGCCTCCTACGAGCAGTACTTC. The chain is built from TRBV5-6 and TRBJ2-7, with 8 nucleotides matching TRBD1. The CDR3 length is 16 residues. Germline V CDR1 and CDR2: SGHDT, YYEEEE. V lost 6 bases to trimming and J lost 0 bases; unmatched junction nucleotides: 11.